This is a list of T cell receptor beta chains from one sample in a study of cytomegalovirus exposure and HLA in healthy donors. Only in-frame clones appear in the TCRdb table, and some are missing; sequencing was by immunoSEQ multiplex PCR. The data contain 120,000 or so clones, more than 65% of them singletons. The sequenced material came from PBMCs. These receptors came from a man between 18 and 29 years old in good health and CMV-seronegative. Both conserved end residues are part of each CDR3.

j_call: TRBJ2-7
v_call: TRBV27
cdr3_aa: CASSPSADYEQYF

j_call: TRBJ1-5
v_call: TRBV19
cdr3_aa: CASSNWGDQPQHF

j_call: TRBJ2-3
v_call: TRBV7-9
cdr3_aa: CASSQTSGDSTDTQYF

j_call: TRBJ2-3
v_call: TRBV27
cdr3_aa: CASSSERGVWTDTQYF

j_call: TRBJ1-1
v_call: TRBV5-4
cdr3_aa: CASSLRDRLIRTEAFF

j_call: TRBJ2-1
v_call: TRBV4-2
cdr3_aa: CASSRTSGGYNEQFF

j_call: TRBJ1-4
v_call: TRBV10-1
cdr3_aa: CASQFTTNEKLFF

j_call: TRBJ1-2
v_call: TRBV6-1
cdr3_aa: CASSWTGGNGYTF

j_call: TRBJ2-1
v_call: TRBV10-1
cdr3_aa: CASSPLYRAGDNEQFF

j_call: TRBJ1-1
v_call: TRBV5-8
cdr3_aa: CASSLDRGGNTEAFF

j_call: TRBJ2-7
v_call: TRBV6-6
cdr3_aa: CASVGATNPSEQYF

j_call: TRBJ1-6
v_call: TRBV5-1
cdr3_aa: CASSFTGEYNSPLHF

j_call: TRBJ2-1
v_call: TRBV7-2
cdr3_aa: CASSLGHVGTFF

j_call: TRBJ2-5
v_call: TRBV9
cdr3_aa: CASSVVRAGGRKTQYF

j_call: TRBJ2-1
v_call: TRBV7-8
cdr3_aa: CASRSNRGSSYNEQFF

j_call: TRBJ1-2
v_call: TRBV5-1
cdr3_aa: CASSLRERSYGYTF

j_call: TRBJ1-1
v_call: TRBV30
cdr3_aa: CAWSAERAEAFF

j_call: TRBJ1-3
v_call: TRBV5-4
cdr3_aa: CASSLGAHSGNTIYF

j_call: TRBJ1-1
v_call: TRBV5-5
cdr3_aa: CASSFDGGWTEAFF

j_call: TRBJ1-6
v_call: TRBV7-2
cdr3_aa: CASSLATGGSGSPLHF

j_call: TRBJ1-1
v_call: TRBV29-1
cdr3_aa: CSVGEGPNPEAFF

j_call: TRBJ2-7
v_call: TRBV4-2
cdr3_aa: CASSRSGGTSYEQYF

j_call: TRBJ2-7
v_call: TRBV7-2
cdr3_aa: CASSLPTRGGSSYEQYF

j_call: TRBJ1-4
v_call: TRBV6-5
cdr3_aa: CATGHPATNEKLFF

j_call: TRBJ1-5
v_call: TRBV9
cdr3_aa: CASSVSPQMPQHF

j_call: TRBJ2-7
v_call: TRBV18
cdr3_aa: CASSPAFAGGRYEQYF

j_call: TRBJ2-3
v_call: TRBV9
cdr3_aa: CASSGERGPSTDTQYF

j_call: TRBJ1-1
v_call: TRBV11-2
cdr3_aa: CASSPSTGLGAFF

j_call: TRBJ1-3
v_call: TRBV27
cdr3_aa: CASSSSYSGNTIYF

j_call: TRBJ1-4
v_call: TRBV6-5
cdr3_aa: CASSYVPRGFNEKLFF

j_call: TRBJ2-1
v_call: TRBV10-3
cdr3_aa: CAISESRGPYNEQFF

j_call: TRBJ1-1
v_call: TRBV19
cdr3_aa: CASSIPQGGETEAFF

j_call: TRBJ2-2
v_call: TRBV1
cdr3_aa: CTSSPGTSGGLHTGELFF

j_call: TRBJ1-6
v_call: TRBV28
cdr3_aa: CASRTGGLANSPLHF

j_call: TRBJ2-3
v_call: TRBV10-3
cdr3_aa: CAIRAEGWRSSTDTQYF

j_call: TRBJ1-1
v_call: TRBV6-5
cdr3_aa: CASSFSTANTEAFF

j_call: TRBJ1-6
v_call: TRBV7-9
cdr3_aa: CSSSSPTGVITLNSPLHF

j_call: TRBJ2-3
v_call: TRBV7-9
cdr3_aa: CASSGLGLDTQYF

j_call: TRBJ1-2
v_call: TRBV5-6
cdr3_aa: CASSLYGVNYGYTF

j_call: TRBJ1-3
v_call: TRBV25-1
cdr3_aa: CASSGWGGGNTIYF

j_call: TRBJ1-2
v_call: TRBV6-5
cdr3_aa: CASSLGGGLNYGYTF

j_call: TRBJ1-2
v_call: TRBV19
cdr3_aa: CASFFYGYTF

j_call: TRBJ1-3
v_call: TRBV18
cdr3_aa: CASSGTAGNTIYF

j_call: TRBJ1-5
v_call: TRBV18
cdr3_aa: CASSPFGDQPQHF

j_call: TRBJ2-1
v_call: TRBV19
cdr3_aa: CASSIGQGANNEQFF

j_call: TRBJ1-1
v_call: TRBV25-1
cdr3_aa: CASGEQVGDTEAFF

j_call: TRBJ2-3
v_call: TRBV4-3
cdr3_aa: CASSRVDSSTDTQYF

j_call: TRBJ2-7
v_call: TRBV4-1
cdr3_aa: CASSQEEDSSYEQYF

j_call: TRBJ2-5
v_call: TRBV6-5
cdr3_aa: CASSWERGGYQETQYF

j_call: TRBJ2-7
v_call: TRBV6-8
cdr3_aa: CASPAGSYEQYF

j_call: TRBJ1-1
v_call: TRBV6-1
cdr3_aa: CASTLAEGITEAFF

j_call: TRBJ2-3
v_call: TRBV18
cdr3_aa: CASSPFAGDGTDTQYF

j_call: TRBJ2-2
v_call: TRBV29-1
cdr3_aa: CSVEERGASELFF

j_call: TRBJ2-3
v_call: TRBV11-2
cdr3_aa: CASSLFGVSTDTQYF

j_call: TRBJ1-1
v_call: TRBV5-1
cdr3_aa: CASSLGRDRVNTEAFF

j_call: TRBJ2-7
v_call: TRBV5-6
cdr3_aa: CASSLSEWTALFSFYEQYF

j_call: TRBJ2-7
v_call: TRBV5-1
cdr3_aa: CASSLKGPTGNEQYF